The 14 T cell receptor beta chains listed next were all sequenced from one sample in a study of Graves' ophthalmopathy and Graves' hyperthyroidism. Beta-chain TCR CDR3 regions were amplified from RNA transcripts. After a first-round RT-PCR with HTBI primers, a second-round multiplex PCR was run. Using its own MiXCR run on the multiplex PCR reads, TCRdb lists one record per CDR3 protein. Seen here are over a million distinct CDR3 sequences, around a third observed once, and the top ten hold roughly 10%. Sequencing was carried out using peripheral blood or thyroid tissue (not recorded which). The receptors were sampled from an adult man with Graves' hyperthyroidism.

The chain uses TRBV7-8 and TRBJ1-2; D is unclear. V lost 4 bases to trimming and J lost 8 bases, with 14 bases between them. This CDR3 spans 13 amino acids. CDR1 and CDR2 from the germline V gene are SGHVS and FQNEAQ. DNA of the CDR3: TGTGCCAGCAGCTCGCCTCGCCCGGGGGGCTACACCTTC. Its translation: CASSSPRPGGYTF.

The rearrangement uses TRBV30 and TRBJ1-2, with D uncertain. CDR1 is GTSNPN and CDR2 is SVGIG in the germline V gene (reference sequence). V was clipped by 2 bases and J by 4 bases, with 11 bases between them. The CDR3 loop spans 13 amino acids. The CDR3 loop reads CAWSRGRAYGYTF. CDR3 sequence (DNA): TGTGCCTGGAGTCGAGGACGGGCCTATGGCTACACCTTC.

This rearrangement joins TRBV20-1 to TRBJ1-1; TRBD1 matches at 9 bases. With V trimmed by 7 bases and J by 1 base, 4 bases remained unmatched. CDR1 is DFQATT, CDR2 SNEGSKA, per germline (reference sequence). CDR3 size: 13 residues. The CDR3: CSEDRGGNTEAFF. The CDR3 DNA reads TGCAGTGAGGACAGGGGTGGGAACACTGAAGCTTTCTTT.

The chain couples TRBV7-2 to TRBJ2-7; the D call may be TRBD1 or TRBD2 (5 bases each). Germline lookup yields CDR1 SGHTA and CDR2 FQGNSA. This CDR3 is built from 14 residues. V was trimmed by 6 bases and J by 7 bases, leaving 19 bases between them. CDR3 region: CASSRPGSTREQYF. Here the CDR3 DNA reads TGTGCCAGCAGTCGCCCAGGGAGTACTAGGGAGCAGTACTTC. Filled out from reference TRBV7-2 and TRBJ2-7, the complete variable domain reads GAGVSQSPSNKVTEKGKDVELRCDPISGHTALYWYRQSLGQGLEFLIYFQGNSAPDKSGLPSDRFSAERTGGSVSTLTIQRTQQEDSAVYLCASSRPGSTREQYFGPGTRLTVT.

The chain is built from TRBV27 and TRBJ2-7, with D uncertain. Germline CDR1 MNHEY, CDR2 SMNVEV (reference sequence). Deletions cut 2 bases from V and 0 bases from J, with 14 bases between. CDR3 length: 16 residues. The CDR3 is CASSLDAPGNSYEQYF. CDR3 nucleotide sequence: TGTGCCAGCAGTTTAGACGCCCCAGGCAACTCCTACGAGCAGTACTTC.

The chain couples TRBV15 to TRBJ1-3; D uncertain. The CDR3 contains 17 residues. Looked up from germline, CDR1 is LNHNV and CDR2 is YYDKDF (reference sequence). The ends were cut back, 1 base at V and 3 bases at J, with 16 bases in the middle. The CDR3 DNA reads TGTGCCACCAGCAGAGGAGGAATGGCGGGGTATGGAAACACCATATATTTT. Its protein is CATSRGGMAGYGNTIYF.

Regarding this clonotype: With a much larger clone just one base away, this may be a read error. The genes are TRBV10-3 and TRBJ2-7, with 7 bases that match TRBD2. There are 17 residues in the CDR3. The trim removed 6 bases at V and 0 bases at J, leaving 14 bases unmatched. Germline-derived CDR1 and CDR2 are ENHRY and SYGVKD. In nucleotides, the CDR3 is TGTGCCATCAGGAGAGGGGTACTAGCGCAAGGCTCCTACGAGCAGTACTTC. This encodes CAIRRGVLAQGSYEQYF.

Worth noting for this clonotype: Likely a read error: the CDR3 ends without its conserved phenylalanine or tryptophan. The chain is built from TRBV5-5 and TRBJ1-2; tentatively, D is TRBD1 (6 bases). The V gene lost 0 bases and the J gene lost 4 bases, with 7 bases spanning the gap. The CDR3 totals 13 residues. CDR1 SGHKS and CDR2 YYEKEE come from the germline V gene (reference sequence). CDR3 coding DNA: TGTGCCAGCAGCTTGGCAGGGGTCTATGGCTACACCCTC. Protein: CASSLAGVYGYTL.

The V gene is TRBV13, the J gene TRBJ1-5; 9 nucleotides line up with TRBD1. V lost 4 bases to trimming and J lost 5 bases; unmatched junction nucleotides: 6. This CDR3 region has 15 residues. In germline, CDR1 is PRHDT, CDR2 FYEKMQ (reference sequence). The CDR3 protein is CASSSRTGDYQPQHF. In nucleotides, the CDR3 is TGTGCCAGCAGCTCGAGGACAGGGGATTATCAGCCCCAGCATTTT.

This clonotype showed up just once. A much larger clone is a single base away; this may be a read error. The chain links TRBV9 to TRBJ1-6; D gene unclear. The CDR3 covers 15 residues. Germline CDR1 and CDR2: SGDLS and YYNGEE. Trimming removed 0 bases from V and 7 bases from J, with 11 bases in between. CDR3 DNA: TGTGCCAGCAGCGTAGGCGGTCTTGTGAATTCACCCCTCCACTTT. Translating it yields CASSVGGLVNSPLHF.

With respect to this clonotype: A clone one base away is much larger, so this may be a read error. This rearrangement joins TRBV15 to TRBJ2-7; D possibly corresponds to TRBD1 (5 bases). Germline V gene data show CDR1 as LNHNV and CDR2 as YYDKDF (reference sequence). Trimming left V 1 base short and J 2 bases short, with 12 bases between. The CDR3 contains 15 residues. The CDR3 loop reads CATSRAQGSPYEQYF. DNA of the CDR3: TGTGCCACCAGCAGAGCTCAGGGTAGCCCCTACGAGCAGTACTTC.

The rearrangement uses TRBV5-1 and TRBJ2-2; D assignment may be TRBD1 or TRBD2 (6 bases each). CDR3 length equals 16 residues. Germline CDR1 reads SGHRS; CDR2 reads YFSETQ. Trimming left V 4 bases short and J 1 base short, with 14 bases between. The CDR3, as DNA: TGCGCCAGCAGCATAGGACGGGGGCGGAACACCGGGGAGCTGTTTTTT. Amino acids: CASSIGRGRNTGELFF.

The rearrangement uses TRBV7-2 and TRBJ1-4, with D maybe TRBD1 (6 bases). Germline V gene sequence: CDR1 SGHTA, CDR2 FQGNSA. This CDR3 has 16 amino acids. Trimming removed 10 bases from V and 5 bases from J, with 23 bases in between. CDR3 in DNA: TGTGCCATCAGTTACGTCTCTGGGGGCCAGAATGAAAAACTGTTTTTT. This sequence encodes CAISYVSGGQNEKLFF.

This clonotype was counted ten times or more. The chain links TRBV2 to TRBJ2-7, with D possibly being TRBD2 (6 bases). The germline V gene has CDR1 SNHLY and CDR2 FYNNEI. V was cut by 3 bases and J by 6 bases, with 15 bases left in between. This CDR3 comprises 14 residues. CDR3 bases: TGTGCCAGCAGTGATTGGCAGGGCGGGGCCGAGCAGTACTTC. Encoded protein: CASSDWQGGAEQYF.